This T cell receptor beta chain emerged from a study of response to subunit inactivated influenza vaccine. Study findings and constraints: The authors suggested that few new T cells are recruited per seasonal influenza vaccination.

The germline V gene encodes CDR1 MNHNS and CDR2 SASEGT. This CDR3 region has 15 residues. V gave up 9 bases and J gave up 4 bases; unmatched junction bases: 10. Comments on this clonotype: Its cognate antigen is unknown.

TCRdb re-derived calls from the RT-PCR reads in MiXCR, one entry per CDR3 protein. Of roughly 700,000 distinct CDR3 sequences listed, approximately 15% are singletons. The material sequenced was PBMCs from blood, taken approximately 15 days before vaccination. The chain combines TRBV6-1 with TRBJ2-1; 9 bases map to TRBD2. The clonotype originates from a man aged 45-65 years who received an inactivated influenza vaccine. CDR3 DNA sequence: TGTGCCAGACCCTCCGGCGGGGGGGAGTACAATGAGCAGTTCTTC. Encoded protein: CARPSGGGEYNEQFF.